The 20 T cell receptor beta chains below all came from one sample that was sequenced in a study of T-cell reconstitution after alpha-beta-depleted transplantation in children. Preparation of the TCRbeta library used unique molecular identifiers. TCRdb ran MiXCR on the PCR reads and lists one entry per CDR3 protein. The sample yields approximately 340,000 distinct CDR3 sequences, about 9.3% seen once. Sequenced here: PBMCs from the stem cell graft donor, sampled from the stem cell graft. These receptors all come from a human donor who donated a stem cell graft to a child with acute lymphoblastic leukemia.

This clonotype showed up just a few times. The gene calls are TRBV7-3 and TRBJ2-1, with 9 bases aligning to TRBD1. CDR3 length: 15 amino acids. V was clipped by 5 bases and J by 0 bases; unmatched bases: 2. Germline CDR1 SGHTA, CDR2 FQGTGA. The CDR3 DNA sequence: TGTGCCAGCAGCACGACAGGGGGCTCCTACAATGAGCAGTTCTTC. It yields the protein CASSTTGGSYNEQFF.

There are a few counts of this clonotype. The chain recombines TRBV13 with TRBJ1-1; 7 positions match TRBD1. Germline V gene lookup returns CDR1 PRHDT and CDR2 FYEKMQ (reference sequence). Germline trimming cut 4 bases from V and 8 bases from J; bases unmatched to any gene: 4. The CDR3 consists of 12 residues. The CDR3 nucleotides read TGTGCCAGCAGCTCAGAACAGGGGGAAGCTTTCTTT. It encodes CASSSEQGEAFF.

This clonotype appeared many times. J is TRBJ1-5 and V is TRBV6-5; unclear D gene. V lost 0 bases and J 2 bases, leaving 8 bases between the germline ends. The CDR3 covers 15 residues. CDR1 is MNHEY and CDR2 is SVGAGI in the germline V gene. The CDR3 spells CASSYSGRGNQPQHF. DNA of the CDR3: TGTGCCAGCAGTTACTCGGGGAGGGGCAATCAGCCCCAGCATTTT.

V is TRBV19 and J is TRBJ2-1; D not resolved. V was shortened by 1 base and J by 0 bases, with 7 bases between the two germline ends. The CDR3 runs to 15 residues. Per germline, CDR1 LNHDA and CDR2 SQIVND (reference sequence). CDR3 nucleotides: TGTGCCAGTAGTATAGGGTTGGGCTCCTACAATGAGCAGTTCTTC. Translation: CASSIGLGSYNEQFF.

This clonotype was recorded at least ten times. The chain is built from TRBV6-5 and TRBJ1-5, with unresolved D. CDR1 and CDR2 from the germline V gene are MNHEY and SVGAGI. V gave up 2 bases and J gave up 2 bases, with 7 bases separating them. This CDR3 contains 14 residues. The CDR3 here is CASSYRSGNQPQHF. The CDR3 nucleotides read TGTGCCAGCAGTTACAGGAGCGGCAATCAGCCCCAGCATTTT.

Many counts were recorded for this clonotype. The chain carries TRBV12-3 or TRBV12-4 and TRBJ2-1; TRBD1 might be the D (6 bases). V was pared by 0 bases and J by 2 bases, with 11 bases between. The CDR3 has 16 amino acids. CDR3 nucleotide sequence: TGTGCCAGCAGTTTAGCTTGGGGGCCCCCCTACAATGAGCAGTTCTTC. The encoded protein is CASSLAWGPPYNEQFF.

CDR3 bases: TGCAGTGCTAGAAGCAGGGGTACCTACGAGCAGTACTTC. Translation: CSARSRGTYEQYF. The chain has TRBV20-1 and TRBJ2-7, with D possibly TRBD1 on 6 matching bases. CDR1 and CDR2 from the germline V gene are DFQATT and SNEGSKA (reference sequence). The CDR3 is 13 amino acids. The V end was cut by 2 bases, the J end by 2 bases, with 10 bases between.

This rearrangement joins TRBV12-3 or TRBV12-4 to TRBJ1-2; tentatively, D is TRBD1 (5 bases). The CDR3 extends over 15 amino acids. V lost 6 bases and J 4 bases, leaving 18 bases between the germline ends. The DNA of the CDR3 is TGTGCCAGCAGGAACGCCACAGGCAGTCCCTATGGCTACACCTTC. Translation gives CASRNATGSPYGYTF.

This clonotype was seen a few times. This sequence joins TRBV7-2 and TRBJ1-3; unclear D gene. The V gene lost 2 bases and the J gene lost 3 bases, with 11 bases spanning the gap. CDR3 length: 15 amino acids. CDR1 SGHTA and CDR2 FQGNSA come from the germline V gene. The CDR3 coding sequence is TGTGCCAGCAGCTTAAGTAAGGCTGTTGGAAACACCATATATTTT. Its translation: CASSLSKAVGNTIYF.

This clonotype was seen a handful of times. The chain employs TRBV5-5 and TRBJ2-3, with D unresolved. CDR1 and CDR2 (germline): SGHKS, YYEKEE (reference sequence). This CDR3 has 13 residues. V was trimmed by 3 bases and J by 6 bases, leaving 11 bases between them. The CDR3 sequence: CASSYIPVDTQYF. CDR3 DNA: TGTGCCAGCAGCTACATCCCCGTGGATACGCAGTATTTT.

In its sample, this clonotype was seen a few times. The rearrangement links TRBV3-1 to TRBJ2-5, with 13 bases lining up with TRBD2. Germline CDR1 is LGHDT and CDR2 is YNNKEL (reference sequence). This CDR3 has 16 amino acids. With V trimmed by 8 bases and J by 5 bases, 11 bases remained unmatched. The CDR3 protein is CASATTGLAGRETQYF. The CDR3 DNA reads TGTGCCAGCGCTACAACGGGACTAGCGGGACGGGAGACCCAGTACTTC.

The chain recombines TRBV20-1 with TRBJ2-5; 7 bases line up with TRBD2. After removal of 3 bases from V and 0 bases from J, the junction contained 7 bases not matched to a gene. The CDR3 is made up of 15 amino acids. CDR1 is DFQATT, CDR2 SNEGSKA, per germline (reference sequence). CDR3 bases: TGCAGTGCTAGGTCTTTAGCGGGCTACCAAGAGACCCAGTACTTC. It is translated as CSARSLAGYQETQYF.

This clonotype has more than one count but fewer than ten. The chain employs TRBV28 and TRBJ2-1; TRBD2 agrees at 16 bases. With 3 bases clipped from V and 6 bases from J, the junction kept 2 bases outside the gene matches. The CDR3 loop spans 16 amino acids. The germline V gene has CDR1 MDHEN and CDR2 SYDVKM. CDR3 loop: CASSFGTSGRANEQFF. The CDR3 coding sequence is TGTGCCAGCAGTTTTGGGACTAGCGGGAGGGCCAATGAGCAGTTCTTC.

V and J are TRBV12-3 or TRBV12-4 and TRBJ2-5; TRBD1 is a possible D gene (6 bases). V lost 2 bases, J lost 2 bases, and 9 bases lay in between. This CDR3 has 14 amino acids. CDR3 DNA: TGTGCCAGCAGTTTAACAGGGATGCAAGAGACCCAGTACTTC. Translated, it gives CASSLTGMQETQYF.

This clonotype was seen only a few times. The chain uses TRBV19 and TRBJ2-7, with TRBD2 matching 8 bases. V was pared by 5 bases and J by 0 bases, with 9 bases of the junction left unmatched. Germline V gives CDR1 LNHDA, CDR2 SQIVND (reference sequence). The CDR3 spans 16 residues. CDR3 bases: TGTGCCAGTAGTCCCGGCGGGGGGCGAGCCTCCTACGAGCAGTACTTC. Its protein product is CASSPGGGRASYEQYF.

This clonotype was counted ten times or more. The chain combines TRBV20-1 with TRBJ2-3; D remains unclear. The CDR3 is made up of 13 amino acids. V was shortened by 8 bases and J by 1 base, with 13 bases between the two germline ends. Germline-derived CDR1 and CDR2 are DFQATT and SNEGSKA (reference sequence). The chain's CDR3 is CSIRSGGTDTQYF. CDR3 coding DNA: TGCAGTATCCGTTCGGGCGGCACAGATACGCAGTATTTT.

This clonotype was counted a few times. V and J are TRBV6-1 and TRBJ2-3, with TRBD2 matching 7 bases. The V gene's germline CDR1 is MNHNS and CDR2 SASEGT. J gave up 2 bases and V 6 bases, and 14 bases lay outside the gene matches. The CDR3 has 17 residues. The CDR3: CASSPLGVAGPTDTQYF. The DNA of the CDR3 is TGTGCCAGCAGCCCGTTGGGGGTAGCGGGCCCCACAGATACGCAGTATTTT.

This clonotype was observed a handful of times. The V call is TRBV12-3 or TRBV12-4, the J call TRBJ2-4; weak D call: TRBD2 (6 bases). V was trimmed by 2 bases and J by 5 bases, leaving 10 bases between them. The CDR3 extends over 14 amino acids. DNA of the CDR3: TGTGCCAGCAGTTTAAGGGGAGGCCAAAACATTCAGTACTTC. This translates into CASSLRGGQNIQYF.

This clonotype was observed a few times. One junction end does not reproduce the germline sequence, and a read error may be involved. This chain's CDR3 is CSANTYNSTLHF. In DNA form, the CDR3 reads TGCAGTGCTAACACCTATAATTCAACCCTCCACTTT. The chain uses TRBV20-1 and TRBJ1-6, with D hard to call. CDR1 and CDR2 (germline): DFQATT, SNEGSKA (reference sequence). The CDR3 extends over 12 amino acids.

This clonotype was picked up many times. The chain combines TRBV4-1 with TRBJ1-6; D is unresolved. The CDR3 sequence is 17 residues long. V was shortened by 3 bases and J by 6 bases, with 18 bases between the two germline ends. CDR1 is MGHRA, CDR2 YSYEKL, per germline. CDR3 in DNA: TGCGCCAGCAGCCAGAAGCCTGGCGACTATTTTAATTCACCCCTCCACTTT. Protein: CASSQKPGDYFNSPLHF.